This TCR beta chain was identified in a study of CD8+ T cells in alopecia areata. Treatment described: oral pan-JAK inhibitor, 5-10 mg twice daily. Starting from PBMCs, sorting isolated CD4+ and CD8+ T cells. CDR3 size: 15 residues. CDR1 and CDR2 from the germline V gene are SGHVS and FNYEAQ. Trimming removed 3 bases at V and 0 bases at J, with 9 bases between. Extracted RNA was reverse transcribed, and the resulting cDNA served as sequencing template. The method was immunoSEQ multiplex PCR; TCRdb's version includes in-frame clones alone and lacks a portion of them. In the table there are fewer than 250,000 clones, roughly 70% of which are singletons.

Material: CD4+ T cells sorted from blood, obtained around week 47, from a patient treated with tofacitinib. The chain is built from TRBV7-6 and TRBJ2-1; weak D call: TRBD2 (5 bases). This TCR was recovered from a human donor with alopecia areata. The CDR3 DNA reads as TGTGCCAGCAGCTTGGATGGGAGCTCCTACAATGAGCAGTTCTTC. Amino acid sequence: CASSLDGSSYNEQFF.